Given below is one T cell receptor beta chain in context. This entry is derived from a study of technical replicates of blood from a few donors. The CDR3 covers 14 residues. V was cut by 0 bases and J by 6 bases, with 12 bases left in between. Germline V CDR1 and CDR2: SGHDT, YYEEEE. Using immunoSEQ multiplex PCR, the repertoire was profiled, and TCRdb retains in-frame clones only, with some absent. The data contain 85,000 to 95,000 clones, almost 97% of them seen just once; the ten biggest clones take up roughly 0.36%. The sequence was collected from a human donor in good health. The sequencing input was T cells isolated from PBMCs. The rearrangement links TRBV5-6 to TRBJ1-2; D call uncertain. Here the CDR3 reads CASSLGSVIHGYTF. The CDR3 nucleotides read TGTGCCAGCAGCTTGGGATCGGTCATCCATGGCTACACCTTC.